This T cell receptor (beta chain) was identified during a study of memory CD4+ T cells and cytomegalovirus serostatus. Across the whole study: Of the healthy Belgian adults, nine or ten were CMV seropositive and about 24 seronegative. Study-wide results and caveats: Of 150 to 200 reported CMV TCRbeta sequences, under 70 were found in memory CD4+ repertoires.

Germline CDR1 reads KGHSH; CDR2 reads LQKENI. CDR3 length: 13 amino acids. Deletions cut 4 bases from V and 5 bases from J, with 11 bases between. In the original processing: Out-of-frame sequences were removed, leaving around 2,000,000 distinct TCRbeta sequences. Libraries were prepared by immunoSEQ multiplex PCR; TCRdb keeps only in-frame clonotypes and omits some of them. From that table come the V and J calls and clone size; the DNA was used to work out D and trimming. The sample yields about 57,000 clones, over 75% seen once. Single viable CD3+CD4+CD8-CD45RO+ cells were sorted as the memory CD4+ T cells. About this clone itself: Its antigen is not known.

The TCR sequence derives from an adult in good health and CMV-seronegative. This sequence joins TRBV18 and TRBJ1-1, with D possibly TRBD1 on 5 matching bases. The source material was memory CD4+ T cells from blood. DNA of the CDR3: TGTGCCAGCTCACAACGGTCAGGGACTGAAGCTTTCTTT. It translates to CASSQRSGTEAFF.